The present TCR beta chain was sequenced within a study of blood T cell repertoires in COVID-19. Study at large: Samples of COVID-19 (acute and convalescent) were obtained from the United States, Italy and Spain. The analysed material was cDNA or gDNA that came from T cells, B-cell-depleted T cells, or PBMCs.

Profiling relied on immunoSEQ multiplex PCR, and the TCRdb table lists in-frame clones only, not all of them. The sample has more than 250,000 clones, 84% seen once; the top ten hold around 7.8%. The CDR3 totals 14 residues. The V gene's germline CDR1 is MGHDK and CDR2 SYGVNS. Trimming pared 4 bases from V and 5 bases from J, leaving 14 bases between. What was sequenced was peripheral blood. This chain uses TRBV25-1 with TRBJ1-1; no definite D call. This TCR was recovered from a human donor in a cohort sampled during active COVID-19. The CDR3 bases are TGTGCCAGCAGTGGGAGGTCCCGAGGGACTGAAGCTTTCTTT. As protein: CASSGRSRGTEAFF.